The sample holds a few counts of the clone carrying this TCR beta chain. Its antigen is not identified. This specimen belongs to a study of T cell responses to AZD1222 COVID-19 vaccine. General study findings and limits: Spike-specific TCR breadth and depth were elevated following two AZD1222 doses. The CD4 TCRs associated with vaccination extended across spike and predominated at 160-218 and 743-854. Clonal diversity may have been underestimated, and the donors were mostly white British, with more females than males. Only six or seven AZD1222 recipients were seropositive at baseline.

Only in-frame clones appear in the TCRdb table, and some are missing; sequencing was by immunoSEQ multiplex PCR. The table shows approximately 110,000 clones, with under 85% occurring only once. From germline, CDR1 is MDHEN and CDR2 SYDVKM. CDR3 size: 18 residues. V lost 6 bases to trimming and J lost 2 bases; unmatched junction nucleotides: 15. This receptor was taken from an adult in good health. This material consisted of peripheral blood, taken on day 0 of AZD1222 vaccination. The chain couples TRBV28 to TRBJ1-2, with TRBD1 matching over 10 bases. The CDR3 region has the DNA TGTGCCAGCAGACCCTACTCCGGGACAGGGGCTTGGAACTATGGCTACACCTTC. Its translation: CASRPYSGTGAWNYGYTF.